This T cell receptor (beta chain) is from a study of glioma-infiltrating T cells. Study-level findings and limits: Non-neoplastic patients had below-expected tissue-blood divergence, while all gliomas exceeded expectation.

Amplification of TCR alpha and beta CDR3 regions from RNA used iRepertoire nested multiplex PCR. From the multiplex PCR reads, TCRdb called clonotypes with MiXCR, one entry per CDR3 protein. Among 44,000 or so distinct CDR3 sequences listed, approximately 20% were seen once. This clonotype has at least ten counts. Its antigen remains unidentified. This clone may be a read error of a much larger clone one base away. The sample taken for sequencing was glioma tissue, nonneoplastic brain tissue, or PBMCs (not recorded which). The source is a human donor with low-grade glioma or glioblastoma, undergoing nonglioma brain surgery, or in good health (not recorded which).

Written as DNA, the CDR3 is TGTGCCAGCAGTTTAAGGACAAGTGGCAATCAGCCCCAGCATTTT. This translates into CASSLRTSGNQPQHF. The genes are TRBV28 and TRBJ1-5; possible D gene TRBD1, 5 bases. Per germline, CDR1 MDHEN and CDR2 SYDVKM. The CDR3 consists of 15 residues. V lost 2 bases and J 2 bases, leaving 10 bases between the germline ends.